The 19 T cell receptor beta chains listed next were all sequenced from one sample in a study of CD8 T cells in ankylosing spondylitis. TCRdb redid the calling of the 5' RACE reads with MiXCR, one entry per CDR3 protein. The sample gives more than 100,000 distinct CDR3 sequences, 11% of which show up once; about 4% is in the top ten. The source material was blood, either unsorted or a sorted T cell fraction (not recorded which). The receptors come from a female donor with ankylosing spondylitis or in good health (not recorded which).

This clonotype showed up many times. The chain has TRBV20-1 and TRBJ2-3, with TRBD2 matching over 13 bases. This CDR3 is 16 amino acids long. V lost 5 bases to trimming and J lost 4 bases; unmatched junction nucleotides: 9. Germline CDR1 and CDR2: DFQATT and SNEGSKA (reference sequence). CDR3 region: CSASRTSGRMADTQYF. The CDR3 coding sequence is TGCAGTGCTTCCCGGACTAGCGGGAGAATGGCAGATACGCAGTATTTT.

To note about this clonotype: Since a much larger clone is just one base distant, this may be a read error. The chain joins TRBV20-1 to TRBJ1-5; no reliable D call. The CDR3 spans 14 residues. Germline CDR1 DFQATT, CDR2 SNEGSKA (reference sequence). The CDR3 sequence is CSARDPNNNQPQPF. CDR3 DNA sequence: TGCAGTGCTAGAGATCCAAACAACAATCAGCCCCAGCCTTTT.

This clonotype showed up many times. The CDR3 sequence is CASSFPGASSYNEQFF. The CDR3 region has the DNA TGCGCCAGCAGCTTCCCAGGGGCATCCTCCTACAATGAGCAGTTCTTC. V is TRBV5-1 and J is TRBJ2-1; possibly TRBD1 for D (6 bases). Trimming stripped 2 bases from V and 0 bases from J, with 12 bases between. CDR1 is SGHRS, CDR2 YFSETQ, per germline. This CDR3 comprises 16 residues.

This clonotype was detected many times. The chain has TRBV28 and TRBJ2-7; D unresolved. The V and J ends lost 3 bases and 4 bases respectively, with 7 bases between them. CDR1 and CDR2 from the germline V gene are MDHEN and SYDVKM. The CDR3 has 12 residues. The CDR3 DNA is TGTGCCAGCAGTTTGAGACCTTACGAGCAGTACTTC. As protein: CASSLRPYEQYF.

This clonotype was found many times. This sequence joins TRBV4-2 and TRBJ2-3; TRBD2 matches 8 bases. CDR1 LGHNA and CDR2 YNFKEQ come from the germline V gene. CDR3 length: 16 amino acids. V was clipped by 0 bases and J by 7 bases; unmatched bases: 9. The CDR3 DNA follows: TGTGCCAGCAGCCAAGATCGAGGTGCGGGAGGATATACGCAGTATTTT. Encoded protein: CASSQDRGAGGYTQYF.

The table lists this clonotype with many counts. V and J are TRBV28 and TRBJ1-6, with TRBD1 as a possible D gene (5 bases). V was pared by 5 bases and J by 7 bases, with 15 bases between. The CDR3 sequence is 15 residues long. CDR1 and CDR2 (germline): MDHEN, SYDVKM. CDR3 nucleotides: TGTGCCAGCAGTCCTACCGGGACTGGAAATTCACCCCTCCACTTT. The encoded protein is CASSPTGTGNSPLHF. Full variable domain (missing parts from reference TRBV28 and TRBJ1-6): DVKVTQSSRYLVKRTGEKVFLECVQDMDHENMFWYRQDPGLGLRLIYFSYDVKMKEKGDIPEGYSVSREKKERFSLILESASTNQTSMYLCASSPTGTGNSPLHFGNGTRLTVT.

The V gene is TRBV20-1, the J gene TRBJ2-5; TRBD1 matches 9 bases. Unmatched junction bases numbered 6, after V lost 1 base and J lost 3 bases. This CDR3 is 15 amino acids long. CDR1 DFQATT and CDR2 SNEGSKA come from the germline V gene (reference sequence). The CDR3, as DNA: TGCAGTGCTAGAGGCGCCGACAGGGGGAAAGAGACCCAGTACTTC. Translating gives CSARGADRGKETQYF.

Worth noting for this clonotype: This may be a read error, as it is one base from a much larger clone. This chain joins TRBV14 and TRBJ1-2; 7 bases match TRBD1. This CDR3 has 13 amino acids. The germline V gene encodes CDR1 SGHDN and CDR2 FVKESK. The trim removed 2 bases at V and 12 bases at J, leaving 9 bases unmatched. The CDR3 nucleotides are TGTGCCAGCAGCCAAACTACAGGGGCCGGCCACACCTTC. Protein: CASSQTTGAGHTF. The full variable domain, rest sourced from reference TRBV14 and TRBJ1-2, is EAGVTQFPSHSVIEKGQTVTLRCDPISGHDNLYWYRRVMGKEIKFLLHFVKESKQDESGMPNNRFLAERTGGTYSTLKVQPAELEDSGVYFCASSQTTGAGHTFGSGTRLTVV.

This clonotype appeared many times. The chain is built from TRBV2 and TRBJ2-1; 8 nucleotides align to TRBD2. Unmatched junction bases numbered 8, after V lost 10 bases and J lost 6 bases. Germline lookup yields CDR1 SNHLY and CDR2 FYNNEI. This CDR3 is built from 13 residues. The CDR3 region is CAMGLEPTNEQFF. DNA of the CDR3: TGTGCCATGGGACTAGAGCCAACCAATGAGCAGTTCTTC.

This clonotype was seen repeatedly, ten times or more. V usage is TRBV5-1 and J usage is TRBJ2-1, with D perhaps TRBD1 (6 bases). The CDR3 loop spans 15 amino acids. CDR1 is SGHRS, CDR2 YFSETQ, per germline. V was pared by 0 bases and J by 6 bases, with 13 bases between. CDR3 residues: CASSLEQGSGNEQFF. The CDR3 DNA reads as TGCGCCAGCAGCTTGGAACAGGGAAGTGGCAATGAGCAGTTCTTC.

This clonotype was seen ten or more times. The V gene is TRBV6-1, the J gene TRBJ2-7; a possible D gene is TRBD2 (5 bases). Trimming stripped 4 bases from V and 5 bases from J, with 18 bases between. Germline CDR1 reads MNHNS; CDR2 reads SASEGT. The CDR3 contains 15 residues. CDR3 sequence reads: CASSAHDGNGNEQYF. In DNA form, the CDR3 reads TGTGCCAGCAGTGCCCACGACGGAAACGGGAACGAGCAGTACTTC.

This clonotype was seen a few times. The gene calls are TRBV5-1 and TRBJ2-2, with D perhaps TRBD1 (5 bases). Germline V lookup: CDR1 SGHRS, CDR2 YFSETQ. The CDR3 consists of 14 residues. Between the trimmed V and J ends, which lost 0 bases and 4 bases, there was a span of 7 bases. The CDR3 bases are TGCGCCAGCAGCTTGGGACAGCGCACCGGGGAGCTGTTTTTT. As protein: CASSLGQRTGELFF.

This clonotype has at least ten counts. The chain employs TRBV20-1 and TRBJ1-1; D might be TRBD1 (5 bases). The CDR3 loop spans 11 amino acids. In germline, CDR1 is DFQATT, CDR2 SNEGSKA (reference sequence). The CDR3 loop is CRGGRYTEAFF. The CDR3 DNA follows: TGCAGGGGGGGACGGTACACTGAAGCTTTCTTT.

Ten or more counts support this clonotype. The CDR3 sequence: CATSDPSDYEQYF. The CDR3 nucleotides read TGTGCCACCAGTGATCCATCAGACTACGAGCAGTACTTC. The chain joins TRBV24-1 to TRBJ2-7; D remains ambiguous. Per germline, CDR1 KGHDR and CDR2 SFDVKD. The CDR3 contains 13 residues. Trimming left V 3 bases short and J 3 bases short, with 8 bases between.

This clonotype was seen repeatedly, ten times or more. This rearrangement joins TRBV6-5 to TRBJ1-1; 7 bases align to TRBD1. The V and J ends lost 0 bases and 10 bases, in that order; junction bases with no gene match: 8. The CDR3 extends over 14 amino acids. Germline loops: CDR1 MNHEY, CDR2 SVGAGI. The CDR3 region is CASSYSRDSPVAFF. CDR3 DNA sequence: TGTGCCAGCAGTTACTCCCGGGACAGTCCTGTAGCTTTCTTT.

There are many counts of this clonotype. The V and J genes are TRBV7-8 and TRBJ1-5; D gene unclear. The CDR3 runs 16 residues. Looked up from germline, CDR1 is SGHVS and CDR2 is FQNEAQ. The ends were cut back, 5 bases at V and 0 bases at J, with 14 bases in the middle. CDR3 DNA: TGTGCCAGCAGCACTCAGTCGAGGGATAGCAATCAGCCCCAGCATTTT. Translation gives CASSTQSRDSNQPQHF.

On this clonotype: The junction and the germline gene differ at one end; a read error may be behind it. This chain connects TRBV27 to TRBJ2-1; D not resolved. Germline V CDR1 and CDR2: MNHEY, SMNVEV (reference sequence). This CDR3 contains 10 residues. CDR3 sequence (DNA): TGCGCCAGCAATAACAATGAGCAGTTCTTC. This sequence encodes CASNNNEQFF.

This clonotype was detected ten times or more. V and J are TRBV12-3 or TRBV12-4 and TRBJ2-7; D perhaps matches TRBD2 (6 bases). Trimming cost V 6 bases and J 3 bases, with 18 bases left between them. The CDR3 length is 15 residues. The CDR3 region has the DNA TGTGCCAGCAGACTTCAAAGCGGGTGGAGCTACGAGCAGTACTTC. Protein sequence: CASRLQSGWSYEQYF.

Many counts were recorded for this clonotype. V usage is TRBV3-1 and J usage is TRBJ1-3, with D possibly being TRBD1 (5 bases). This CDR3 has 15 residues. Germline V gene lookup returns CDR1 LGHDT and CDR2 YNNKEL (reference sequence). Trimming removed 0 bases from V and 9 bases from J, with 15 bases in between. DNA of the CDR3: TGTGCCAGCAGCCAAGATTGGGACCCCGGAGTCACCATATATTTT. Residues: CASSQDWDPGVTIYF. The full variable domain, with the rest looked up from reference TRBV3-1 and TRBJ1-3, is DTAVSQTPKYLVTQMGNDKSIKCEQNLGHDTMYWYKQDSKKFLKIMFSYNNKELIINETVPNRFSPKSPDKAHLNLHINSLELGDSAVYFCASSQDWDPGVTIYFGEGSWLTVV.